This entry features one TCR beta chain sequence. The data belong to a study of blood T cell repertoires in COVID-19. On the study more broadly: COVID-19 samples, acute and convalescent, were from the United States, Italy and Spain. PBMCs, B-cell-depleted T cells, or T cells provided the cDNA or gDNA that made up the material.

Germline loops: CDR1 LGHDT, CDR2 YNNKEL (reference sequence). V trimming: 0 bases; J trimming: 7 bases; junction bases outside the gene matches: 13. The CDR3 contains 19 residues. Under the authors' procedure: Reference gene primer amplification gave estimated nucleated cell counts. Repertoires were generated with immunoSEQ multiplex PCR, while TCRdb's copy carries only in-frame clones and drops some. The D gene and trimming were derived from the DNA, and the V and J assignments and clone size from that table. Of approximately 190,000 clones listed, around four fifths are singletons. The TCR originated in a woman in her 70s with active or convalescent COVID-19. V is TRBV3-1 (or the pseudogene TRBV3-2) and J is TRBJ2-1, with 12 bases lining up with TRBD2. Sequenced sample: peripheral blood. CDR3: CASSQDFWRLAGGKNEQFF. The CDR3 DNA is TGTGCCAGCAGCCAAGATTTTTGGAGGCTAGCGGGAGGGAAGAATGAGCAGTTCTTC.